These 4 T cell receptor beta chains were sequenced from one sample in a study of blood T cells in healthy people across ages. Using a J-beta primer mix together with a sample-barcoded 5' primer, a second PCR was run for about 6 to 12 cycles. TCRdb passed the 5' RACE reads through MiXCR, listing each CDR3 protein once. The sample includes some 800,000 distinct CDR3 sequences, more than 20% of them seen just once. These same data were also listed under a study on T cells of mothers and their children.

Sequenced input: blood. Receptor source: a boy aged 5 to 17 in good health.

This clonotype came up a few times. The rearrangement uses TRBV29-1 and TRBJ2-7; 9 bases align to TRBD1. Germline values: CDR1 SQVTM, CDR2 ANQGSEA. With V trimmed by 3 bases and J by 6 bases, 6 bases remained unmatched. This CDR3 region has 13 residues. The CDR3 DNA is TGCAGCGTTGAGGTACAGGGGGCGATCGAGCAGTACTTC. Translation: CSVEVQGAIEQYF.

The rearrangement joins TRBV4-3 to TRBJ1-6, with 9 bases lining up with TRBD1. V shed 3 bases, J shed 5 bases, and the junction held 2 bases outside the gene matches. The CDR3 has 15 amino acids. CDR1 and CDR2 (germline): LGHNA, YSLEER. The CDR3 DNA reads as TGCGCCAGCAGCCAGACAGGGGGTGATAATTCACCCCTCCACTTT. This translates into CASSQTGGDNSPLHF.

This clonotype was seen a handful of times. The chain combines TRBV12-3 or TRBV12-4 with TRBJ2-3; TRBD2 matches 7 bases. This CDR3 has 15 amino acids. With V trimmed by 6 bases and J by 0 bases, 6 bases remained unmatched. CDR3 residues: CASSETSPSTDTQYF. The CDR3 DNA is TGTGCCAGCAGCGAGACTAGCCCAAGCACAGATACGCAGTATTTT.

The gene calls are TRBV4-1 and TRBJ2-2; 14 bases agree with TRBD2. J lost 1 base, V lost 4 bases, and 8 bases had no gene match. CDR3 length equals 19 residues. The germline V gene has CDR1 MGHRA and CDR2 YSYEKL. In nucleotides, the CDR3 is TGCGCCAGCAGCCGTACCGGGACTAGCGGGAGTCGGAACACCGGGGAGCTGTTTTTT. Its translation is CASSRTGTSGSRNTGELFF.